This entry is about one T cell receptor (beta chain). What it binds is unknown. These data belong to a study of lymphopenia after photon versus proton radiotherapy. Study-wide results and limits: Post-nadir TCR diversity decline inversely tracked overall survival among those who died. Only patients who died were analyzed for survival; proton advantage is unproven. Oligoclonal CD8+ Temra expansion after nadir drove photon patients' diversity drop. Under photons, naive T cells and diversity fell while effector/memory populations rose.

Data came from immunoSEQ multiplex PCR; TCRdb stores just in-frame clones and leaves some out. The data show 160,000 or so clones, approximately 90% seen once. Trimming removed 4 bases from V and 0 bases from J, with 9 bases in between. Germline CDR1 reads SGHAT; CDR2 reads FQNNGV. CDR3 length equals 15 residues. The sequence was collected from a man aged 45-60 years with gastric cancer. The chain has TRBV11-2 and TRBJ2-2; D is unclear. Source: peripheral blood, taken from a patient treated with photon-based radiotherapy. The CDR3 loop is CASSSTLTNTGELFF. CDR3 DNA: TGTGCCAGCAGCTCGACCCTGACGAACACCGGGGAGCTGTTTTTT.